Shown below are 23 T cell receptor beta chains from a single sample sequenced in a study of identifying expanded T cells in peripheral blood. TCRdb's table, derived via immunoSEQ multiplex PCR, lists solely in-frame clones and lacks some. The repertoire holds some 54,000 clones, approximately 79% seen once, with 11% to 15% in the top ten. Input material: blood. Source of these receptors: a person between 18 and 69 years old in good health.

This sequence joins TRBV5-1 and TRBJ2-1; TRBD2 aligns across 7 bases. The V and J ends lost 2 bases and 7 bases, in that order; junction bases with no gene match: 6. Germline-derived CDR1 and CDR2 are SGHRS and YFSETQ. This CDR3 spans 14 amino acids. CDR3 DNA sequence: TGCGCCAGCAGCTTAAGCGGGGTTACAAATGAGCAGTTCTTC. This translates into CASSLSGVTNEQFF.

This clone appeared once. The genes are TRBV6-1 and TRBJ2-2; 10 positions agree with TRBD2. Germline loops: CDR1 MNHNS, CDR2 SASEGT. V lost 4 bases to trimming and J lost 6 bases; unmatched junction nucleotides: 5. This CDR3 has 15 amino acids. CDR3 in DNA: TGTGCCAGCAGTGCGACTAGCGGGTCGTCCGGGGAGCTGTTTTTT. Translation: CASSATSGSSGELFF.

This chain connects TRBV15 to TRBJ2-2, with D perhaps assigned TRBD1 or TRBD2 (5 bases each). V was shortened by 8 bases and J by 2 bases, with 18 bases between the two germline ends. The CDR3 is 16 amino acids. The germline V gene encodes CDR1 LNHNV and CDR2 YYDKDF (reference sequence). CDR3 amino acids: CATGIPGTLNTGELFF. Here the CDR3 DNA reads TGTGCCACCGGCATCCCCGGGACGTTAAACACCGGGGAGCTGTTTTTT.

This clone was counted once. CDR3 amino acids: CASSPRSEGQETQYF. CDR3 bases: TGTGCCAGCAGCCCCCGGAGCGAGGGGCAAGAGACCCAGTACTTC. V gene TRBV4-2 combines with J gene TRBJ2-5, with D perhaps given as TRBD1 or TRBD2 (5 bases each). The CDR3 runs 15 residues. V dropped 4 bases and J dropped 2 bases, with 14 bases sitting between them. The germline V gene has CDR1 LGHNA and CDR2 YNFKEQ.

The chain combines TRBV11-2 with TRBJ2-2; D not resolved. V was cut by 1 base and J by 6 bases, with 6 bases left in between. Germline V CDR1 and CDR2: SGHAT, FQNNGV. The CDR3 is made up of 13 amino acids. DNA for the CDR3: TGTGCCAGCAGCTTAGTAGTGGCCGGGGAGCTGTTTTTT. This codes for CASSLVVAGELFF.

The gene calls are TRBV5-1 and TRBJ1-2; weak D call: TRBD1 (5 bases). V lost 0 bases and J 8 bases, leaving 17 bases between the germline ends. From germline, CDR1 is SGHRS and CDR2 YFSETQ. The CDR3 is 15 residues long. CDR3 sequence reads: CASSLAGGERLGYTF. CDR3 nucleotide sequence: TGCGCCAGCAGCTTGGCCGGAGGGGAACGCCTCGGCTACACCTTC. The full variable domain, its missing parts supplied by reference TRBV5-1 and TRBJ1-2, is KAGVTQTPRYLIKTRGQQVTLSCSPISGHRSVSWYQQTPGQGLQFLFEYFSETQRNKGNFPGRFSGRQFSNSRSEMNVSTLELGDSALYLCASSLAGGERLGYTFGSGTRLTVV.

The chain carries TRBV7-9 and TRBJ2-2; D gene uncertain. Germline values: CDR1 SEHNR, CDR2 FQNEAQ (reference sequence). This CDR3 contains 12 residues. The V end lost 4 bases, the J end lost 4 bases, and 4 bases lay between the germline ends. The CDR3 DNA reads as TGTGCCAGCAGCTCCCGCACCGGGGAGCTGTTTTTT. Protein: CASSSRTGELFF.

The chain is built from TRBV5-5 and TRBJ2-7; D is tentatively TRBD1 or TRBD2 (5 bases each). This CDR3 comprises 15 residues. V was pared by 3 bases and J by 3 bases, with 16 bases between. Germline loops: CDR1 SGHKS, CDR2 YYEKEE (reference sequence). The CDR3 coding sequence is TGTGCCAGCAGCTGGGGCCCCGGGACCCACTACGAGCAGTACTTC. Encoded protein: CASSWGPGTHYEQYF.

This clone was observed once. J is TRBJ2-1 and V is TRBV11-2; a possible D gene is TRBD2 (6 bases). The CDR3 totals 13 residues. CDR1 and CDR2 from the germline V gene are SGHAT and FQNNGV. The germline V and J ends were trimmed by 5 bases and 6 bases, with 11 bases remaining between them. The CDR3 reads CASSRGTLNEQFF. Written as DNA, the CDR3 is TGTGCCAGCAGCCGGGGGACCCTCAATGAGCAGTTCTTC.

This chain connects TRBV7-2 to TRBJ2-2; D gene unclear. CDR1 is SGHTA and CDR2 is FQGNSA in the germline V gene. V gave up 2 bases and J gave up 4 bases, with 11 bases separating them. The length of the CDR3 is 15 residues. The CDR3 here is CASSLMGQLTGELFF. The CDR3 nucleotides are TGTGCCAGCAGCTTAATGGGCCAGCTCACCGGGGAGCTGTTTTTT.

The rearrangement joins TRBV18 to TRBJ1-6; 8 bases match TRBD1. The CDR3 is made up of 14 amino acids. CDR1 and CDR2 from the germline V gene are KGHSH and LQKENI. The junction had 5 bases not matched to a gene; V was cut back by 3 bases and J by 10 bases. The CDR3 protein is CASSPTGERSPLHF. Written as DNA, the CDR3 is TGTGCCAGCTCACCGACAGGGGAGCGGTCACCCCTCCACTTT.

This clone showed up just a few times. V usage is TRBV20-1 and J usage is TRBJ2-7, with a tentative D call TRBD1 (5 bases). CDR1 is DFQATT and CDR2 is SNEGSKA in the germline V gene (reference sequence). V was trimmed by 5 bases and J by 6 bases, leaving 11 bases between them. There are 11 residues in the CDR3. In DNA, the CDR3 is TGCAGTGCTCCAGGGAATAGCGAGCAGTACGTC. Translation gives CSAPGNSEQYV.

The chain has TRBV7-2 and TRBJ1-2; D is ambiguous. Trimming took 2 bases from V and 3 from J, leaving 7 bases between them. Germline V CDR1 and CDR2: SGHTA, FQGNSA. The CDR3 runs 13 residues. CDR3 in amino acids: CASSLQYDYGYTF. As DNA, the CDR3 is TGTGCCAGCAGCTTACAGTACGACTATGGCTACACCTTC.

A single count supports this clone. The chain couples TRBV18 to TRBJ1-1; 7 positions match TRBD1. The germline V gene has CDR1 KGHSH and CDR2 LQKENI. The trim removed 5 bases at V and 7 bases at J, leaving 4 bases unmatched. The CDR3 sequence is 12 residues long. This chain's CDR3 is CASSGRTGEAFF. CDR3 DNA: TGTGCCAGCTCAGGCCGGACAGGTGAAGCTTTCTTT.

This clone is medium-sized in the sample. V and J are TRBV10-2 and TRBJ1-4; D unresolved. Germline V gene data show CDR1 as WSHSY and CDR2 as SAAADI. The V end was cut by 2 bases, the J end by 3 bases, with 1 base between. The CDR3 covers 12 residues. This CDR3 reads CASSEANEKLFF. DNA of the CDR3: TGCGCCAGCAGTGAGGCTAATGAAAAACTGTTTTTT.

This chain links TRBV7-9 with TRBJ1-1; 7 nucleotides align to TRBD1. V shed 0 bases and J 2 bases; nucleotides not matched to a gene: 3. The CDR3 has 15 amino acids. Germline V lookup: CDR1 SEHNR, CDR2 FQNEAQ (reference sequence). The DNA for the CDR3 is TGTGCCAGCAGCTTAGCGACAGGGCCAAACACTGAAGCTTTCTTT. This sequence encodes CASSLATGPNTEAFF.

The V and J genes are TRBV19 and TRBJ1-5; possibly TRBD1 for D (6 bases). This CDR3 spans 15 amino acids. The V end lost 8 bases, the J end lost 0 bases, and 14 bases lay between the germline ends. The germline CDR1 and CDR2 sequences are LNHDA and SQIVND (reference sequence). CDR3 nucleotide sequence: TGTGCCAGTGCTTACTCACAGGGTAGCAATCAGCCCCAGCATTTT. Its protein is CASAYSQGSNQPQHF.

The rearrangement uses TRBV7-2 and TRBJ2-3; 10 bases are a match to TRBD1. Germline-derived CDR1 and CDR2 are SGHTA and FQGNSA. With 5 bases clipped from V and 0 bases from J, the junction kept 8 bases outside the gene matches. CDR3 length: 17 residues. CDR3 in amino acids: CASSPRDRGFSTDTQYF. CDR3 nucleotides: TGTGCCAGCAGCCCGCGGGACAGGGGTTTCAGCACAGATACGCAGTATTTT.

The rearrangement links TRBV2 to TRBJ1-5, with TRBD1 identical over 7 bases. The V gene's germline CDR1 is SNHLY and CDR2 FYNNEI. V was clipped by 6 bases and J by 0 bases; unmatched bases: 5. The CDR3 extends over 15 amino acids. DNA for the CDR3: TGTGCCAGCAGGAGGGGGCTCAATAGCAATCAGCCCCAGCATTTT. It yields the protein CASRRGLNSNQPQHF.

The chain has TRBV11-2 and TRBJ2-1; TRBD2 matches 9 bases. The CDR3 is 19 amino acids. CDR1 is SGHAT, CDR2 FQNNGV, per germline. The junction had 16 bases not matched to a gene; V was cut back by 5 bases and J by 2 bases. The CDR3 region is CASSLIIRTAGGTYNEQFF. CDR3 coding DNA: TGTGCCAGCAGCCTTATTATTCGGACCGCGGGAGGGACCTACAATGAGCAGTTCTTC.

The chain carries TRBV6-1 and TRBJ1-5, with 11 bases lining up with TRBD1. CDR3 length: 15 residues. Germline lookup yields CDR1 MNHNS and CDR2 SASEGT. Trimming at V came to 11 bases and at J to 1 base, leaving 7 bases not matched to a gene. The chain's CDR3 is CAGQRDRGSNQPQHF. In nucleotides, the CDR3 is TGTGCCGGCCAAAGGGACAGGGGGAGCAATCAGCCCCAGCATTTT.

The chain has TRBV2 and TRBJ2-5, with 14 bases aligning to TRBD2. The ends lost 6 bases at V and 5 bases at J; junction bases unmatched: 5. This CDR3 contains 15 residues. CDR1 is SNHLY, CDR2 FYNNEI, per germline. The CDR3 protein is CASRRGTSGSETQYF. The CDR3, as DNA: TGTGCCAGCAGGCGAGGGACTAGCGGGAGTGAGACCCAGTACTTC.

The J gene is TRBJ1-1, the V gene TRBV2, with D perhaps matching TRBD1 (5 bases). Trimming shortened V by 4 bases and J by 8 bases, and 5 bases separated the two germline ends. This CDR3 is built from 10 residues. Germline-derived CDR1 and CDR2 are SNHLY and FYNNEI. CDR3 nucleotide sequence: TGTGCCAGCAGTGGGGGGGAAGCTTTCTTT. Amino acids: CASSGGEAFF.